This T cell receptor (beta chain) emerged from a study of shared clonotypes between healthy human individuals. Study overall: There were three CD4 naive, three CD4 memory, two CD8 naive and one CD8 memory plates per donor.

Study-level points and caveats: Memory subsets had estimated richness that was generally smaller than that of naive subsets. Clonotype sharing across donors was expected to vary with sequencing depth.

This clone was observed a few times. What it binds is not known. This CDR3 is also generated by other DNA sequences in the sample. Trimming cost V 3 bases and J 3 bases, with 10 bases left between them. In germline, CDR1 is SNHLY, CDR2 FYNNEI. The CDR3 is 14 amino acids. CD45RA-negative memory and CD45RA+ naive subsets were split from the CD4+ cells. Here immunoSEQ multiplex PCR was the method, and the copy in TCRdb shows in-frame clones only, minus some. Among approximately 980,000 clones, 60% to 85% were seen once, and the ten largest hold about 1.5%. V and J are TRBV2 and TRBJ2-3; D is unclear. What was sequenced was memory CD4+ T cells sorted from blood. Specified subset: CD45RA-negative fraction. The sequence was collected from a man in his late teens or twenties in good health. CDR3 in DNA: TGTGCCAGCAGTGATTCCGCGACGACAGATACGCAGTATTTT. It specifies CASSDSATTDTQYF. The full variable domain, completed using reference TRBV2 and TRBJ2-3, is EPEVTQTPSHQVTQMGQEVILRCVPISNHLYFYWYRQILGQKVEFLVSFYNNEISEKSEIFDDQFSVERPDGSNFTLKIRSTKLEDSAMYFCASSDSATTDTQYFGPGTRLTVL.